The rows below give T cell receptor beta chains drawn from one sample of a study of read filtering for tumor transcriptome and immune sequencing. TCRdb reanalysed the reads using MiXCR and keeps one entry per CDR3 protein. In the table there are about 46,000 distinct CDR3 sequences, about 20% of which are singletons. The specimen was a population of CD138-negative cells sorted from bone marrow. The receptors shown here come from a donor aged 40 or over with multiple myeloma. Both conserved end residues are trimmed from each CDR3. A D gene is named only where the DNA matches it firmly.

D: TRBD2
V: TRBV4-1
J: TRBJ2-2
CDR3: ASSRAGGPPNTGELF

D: -
V: TRBV19
J: TRBJ2-3
CDR3: ASMGGYRSDTLY

D: -
V: TRBV6-2/TRBV6-3
J: TRBJ2-7
CDR3: ASSYAPAGNSYEQY

D: TRBD2
V: TRBV4-1
J: TRBJ2-5
CDR3: ASSLSGMFGETQY

D: TRBD2
V: TRBV4-2
J: TRBJ2-7
CDR3: SSSQDLVLAIEQY

D: TRBD2
V: TRBV11-2
J: TRBJ2-1
CDR3: ASSLGRKVAGGSYNEQF

D: -
V: TRBV7-3
J: TRBJ2-1
CDR3: ASSPRGARPYNEQF

D: -
V: TRBV6-2/TRBV6-3
J: TRBJ1-1
CDR3: ASRQNDGTEAF

D: TRBD2
V: TRBV20-1
J: TRBJ2-2
CDR3: SARTSGNTGELF

D: TRBD2
V: TRBV5-6
J: TRBJ2-1
CDR3: ASSLAGGSPNEQF

D: TRBD2
V: TRBV4-1
J: TRBJ2-5
CDR3: ASSQDEEREVQETQY

D: -
V: TRBV29-1
J: TRBJ2-3
CDR3: SVEQGPTDMRY

D: -
V: TRBV5-4
J: TRBJ2-2
CDR3: ASSSNTGELF

D: TRBD2
V: TRBV27
J: TRBJ2-5
CDR3: ASRNIAGVGETQY

D: TRBD2
V: TRBV4-3
J: TRBJ2-7
CDR3: ASSQYSRSGTSGYEQY

D: -
V: TRBV20-1
J: TRBJ1-5
CDR3: SARPRGLGVNQPQH

D: TRBD2
V: TRBV30
J: TRBJ2-7
CDR3: AWSGPGLAGVEQY